Listed here are 25 T cell receptor beta chains from one sample, sequenced in a study of neoadjuvant anti-PD-1 for oral cavity cancer. Assay: immunoSEQ multiplex PCR; the TCRdb copy retains only in-frame clones and omits some. The repertoire has around 60,000 clones, around 85% of them found once; the top ten carry around 2.6%. Sequencing used PBMCs, obtained before nivolumab (anti-PD-1) treatment. The receptor set was obtained from a person between 35 and 79 years old with oral cavity squamous cell carcinoma.

In regard to this clone: One end of the junction does not line up with germline, which may come from a read error. This chain joins TRBV7-7 and TRBJ2-2; no clear D. Germline CDR1 reads SSHAT; CDR2 reads FNYEAQ (reference sequence). CDR3 length: 14 residues. CDR3 sequence (DNA): TGTGCTAGCAGCTTAGGGCTCTTCACCGGGGAGCTGTTTTTT. Translated, it gives CASSLGLFTGELFF.

A few counts support this clone. The rearrangement joins TRBV5-1 to TRBJ2-6, with 7 bases lining up with TRBD1. Germline CDR1 reads SGHRS; CDR2 reads YFSETQ. V shed 5 bases and J 0 bases; nucleotides not matched to a gene: 17. This CDR3 spans 20 amino acids. CDR3 protein: CASRNPTRDRGSSGANVLTF. The CDR3 DNA is TGCGCCAGCAGAAACCCTACGAGGGACAGAGGTTCCTCTGGGGCCAACGTCCTGACTTTC.

As DNA, the CDR3 is TGTGCCAGCAGTTTGGGACAGGGCAATCAGCCCCAGCATTTT. It is translated as CASSLGQGNQPQHF. This sequence joins TRBV27 and TRBJ1-5; 8 nucleotides align to TRBD1. The CDR3 length is 14 residues. Germline values: CDR1 MNHEY, CDR2 SMNVEV (reference sequence). Losses at the gene ends were 3 bases for V and 2 bases for J; bases not matched to a gene: 0.

The chain combines TRBV6-6 with TRBJ1-1; D is perhaps TRBD1 (5 bases). The CDR3 totals 13 residues. Germline CDR1 is MNHNY and CDR2 is SVGAGI (reference sequence). V lost 2 bases, J lost 5 bases, and 9 bases lay in between. The CDR3 protein is CASSYGQGTEAFF. CDR3 sequence (DNA): TGTGCCAGCAGTTACGGCCAGGGAACTGAAGCTTTCTTT.

This clone was seen a handful of times. The chain uses TRBV5-1 and TRBJ2-2, with 12 nucleotides matching TRBD1. Looked up from germline, CDR1 is SGHRS and CDR2 is YFSETQ. With 4 bases clipped from V and 4 bases from J, the junction kept 8 bases outside the gene matches. The CDR3 consists of 17 residues. CDR3 DNA sequence: TGCGCCAGCAGCGCCGGGACAGGGGGCTCGGGCACCGGGGAGCTGTTTTTT. Its protein product is CASSAGTGGSGTGELFF.

V gene TRBV9 combines with J gene TRBJ1-5; TRBD1 is a possible D gene (5 bases). CDR1 is SGDLS, CDR2 YYNGEE, per germline. This CDR3 spans 15 amino acids. V dropped 4 bases and J dropped 4 bases, with 15 bases sitting between them. The CDR3 spells CASSYGGDYNQPQHF. The CDR3 DNA is TGTGCCAGCAGCTATGGGGGAGATTATAATCAGCCCCAGCATTTT.

The chain carries TRBV4-1 and TRBJ2-2, with D possibly TRBD2 on 5 matching bases. This CDR3 is built from 16 residues. CDR1 and CDR2 (germline): MGHRA, YSYEKL. The V and J ends lost 0 bases and 2 bases respectively, with 10 bases between them. CDR3 sequence: CASSQEPGYNTGELFF. The CDR3 DNA follows: TGCGCCAGCAGCCAAGAACCGGGATATAACACCGGGGAGCTGTTTTTT.

V gene TRBV19 combines with J gene TRBJ1-5, with no clear D. The V end lost 3 bases, the J end lost 4 bases, and 7 bases lay between the germline ends. There are 13 residues in the CDR3. CDR1 is LNHDA and CDR2 is SQIVND in the germline V gene (reference sequence). CDR3 bases: TGTGCCAGTAGTATCGGCTTTAATCAGCCCCAGCATTTT. Translated: CASSIGFNQPQHF.

This clone came up a few times. Written as DNA, the CDR3 is TGTGCCAGCAGTACGACCGACAGACGTAATGAAAAACTGTTTTTT. Protein: CASSTTDRRNEKLFF. The chain links TRBV6-5 to TRBJ1-4; D is perhaps TRBD1 (5 bases). This CDR3 spans 15 amino acids. The V end lost 5 bases, the J end lost 4 bases, and 14 bases lay between the germline ends. CDR1 and CDR2 from the germline V gene are MNHEY and SVGAGI.

V is TRBV29-1 and J is TRBJ1-1, with no clear D. The CDR3 is made up of 13 amino acids. From germline, CDR1 is SQVTM and CDR2 ANQGSEA. CDR3 loop: CTAAQVTYTEAFF. For the CDR3, the DNA is TGCACCGCCGCTCAGGTAACATACACTGAAGCTTTCTTT.

This clone has more than one count but fewer than ten. J is TRBJ2-3 and V is TRBV7-8; TRBD1 matches 10 bases. Looked up from germline, CDR1 is SGHVS and CDR2 is FQNEAQ. The CDR3 extends over 16 amino acids. The junction had 10 bases not matched to a gene; V was cut back by 5 bases and J by 5 bases. The CDR3 here is CASSPPPGQGLDTQYF. For the CDR3, the DNA is TGTGCCAGCAGCCCCCCGCCGGGACAGGGGTTAGATACGCAGTATTTT. Full variable domain (rest looked up from reference TRBV7-8 and TRBJ2-3): GAGVSQSPRYKVAKRGQDVALRCDPISGHVSLFWYQQALGQGPEFLTYFQNEAQLDKSGLPSDRFFAERPEGSVSTLKIQRTQQEDSAVYLCASSPPPGQGLDTQYFGPGTRLTVL.

In this sample, this clone turned up a few times. The chain has TRBV9 and TRBJ2-7, with 10 bases identical to TRBD1. This CDR3 region has 14 residues. Unmatched junction bases numbered 3, after V lost 4 bases and J lost 2 bases. Germline V gene sequence: CDR1 SGDLS, CDR2 YYNGEE. The CDR3 nucleotides are TGTGCCAGCAGCCCAGGACAGGGGGCCTACGAGCAGTACTTC. Its protein is CASSPGQGAYEQYF.

The chain carries TRBV6-6 and TRBJ2-2; D not resolved. Germline-derived CDR1 and CDR2 are MNHNY and SVGAGI (reference sequence). CDR3 length: 13 amino acids. The germline V and J ends were trimmed by 2 bases and 7 bases, with 8 bases remaining between them. In DNA, the CDR3 is TGTGCCAGCAGTTACGGGCCCCTCGGGGAGCTGTTTTTT. This codes for CASSYGPLGELFF.

The chain is built from TRBV18 and TRBJ2-1, with 7 bases matching TRBD1. The CDR3 covers 17 residues. In germline, CDR1 is KGHSH, CDR2 LQKENI. The ends lost 2 bases at V and 6 bases at J; junction bases unmatched: 13. CDR3 residues: CASSPSPPGQQFNEQFF. In DNA form, the CDR3 reads TGTGCCAGCTCACCATCACCGCCGGGACAGCAGTTCAATGAGCAGTTCTTC.

The chain employs TRBV6-1 and TRBJ2-2; no firm D call. Germline V gene data show CDR1 as MNHNS and CDR2 as SASEGT. The ends were cut back, 5 bases at V and 5 bases at J, with 12 bases in the middle. This CDR3 is 14 amino acids long. CDR3 residues: CASSPRHSTGELFF. DNA for the CDR3: TGTGCCAGCAGTCCCCGACACTCTACCGGGGAGCTGTTTTTT.

This clone appeared once. The genes are TRBV7-9 and TRBJ2-3, with 10 positions matching TRBD2. Germline V gene lookup returns CDR1 SEHNR and CDR2 FQNEAQ (reference sequence). The trim removed 5 bases at V and 1 base at J, leaving 9 bases unmatched. This CDR3 has 17 amino acids. The CDR3, as DNA: TGTGCCAGCAGCCCGGGACTAGCGCGACCCCGCACAGATACGCAGTATTTT. Protein product: CASSPGLARPRTDTQYF. The whole variable domain, remainder taken from reference TRBV7-9 and TRBJ2-3, is DTGVSQNPRHKITKRGQNVTFRCDPISEHNRLYWYRQTLGQGPEFLTYFQNEAQLEKSRLLSDRFSAERPKGSFSTLEIQRTEQGDSAMYLCASSPGLARPRTDTQYFGPGTRLTVL.

The chain couples TRBV11-2 to TRBJ2-7; 13 bases match TRBD2. The CDR3 extends over 15 amino acids. Germline-derived CDR1 and CDR2 are SGHAT and FQNNGV. The trim removed 5 bases at V and 2 bases at J, leaving 3 bases unmatched. CDR3 sequence reads: CASSPTSGGPYEQYF. Written as DNA, the CDR3 is TGTGCCAGCAGCCCGACTAGCGGGGGGCCCTACGAGCAGTACTTC.

The CDR3 loop is CASSTRTSGVETQYF. As DNA, the CDR3 is TGTGCCAGCAGCACCCGGACTAGCGGGGTAGAGACCCAGTACTTC. The V gene is TRBV5-4, the J gene TRBJ2-5, with 12 bases lining up with TRBD2. The V segment lost 4 bases and the J segment 4 bases; nucleotides outside the gene matches: 5. Germline V gene sequence: CDR1 SGHNT, CDR2 YYREEE (reference sequence). The CDR3 loop spans 15 amino acids.

The J gene is TRBJ1-1, the V gene TRBV29-1, with 7 bases that match TRBD1. The germline gives CDR1 SQVTM, CDR2 ANQGSEA. The CDR3 is made up of 15 amino acids. V shed 6 bases, J shed 3 bases, and the junction held 13 bases outside the gene matches. CDR3 amino acids: CSVQSVGTEDTEAFF. CDR3 nucleotide sequence: TGCAGCGTACAGTCAGTGGGGACAGAAGACACTGAAGCTTTCTTT.

The chain combines TRBV2 with TRBJ1-2; 9 positions agree with TRBD1. Germline trimming cut 4 bases from V and 8 bases from J; bases unmatched to any gene: 11. Germline lookup yields CDR1 SNHLY and CDR2 FYNNEI. This CDR3 region has 15 residues. Written as DNA, the CDR3 is TGTGCCAGCAGTGTGGCGGGACAGGGATTGTCCGGCTACACCTTC. It translates to CASSVAGQGLSGYTF.

This clone is a singleton in its sample. V and J are TRBV10-2 and TRBJ1-4, with D perhaps matching TRBD1 (6 bases). Germline V gene lookup returns CDR1 WSHSY and CDR2 SAAADI. The CDR3 spans 14 residues. V was cut by 3 bases and J by 3 bases, with 8 bases left in between. The CDR3 sequence: CASSEGGSNEKLFF. For the CDR3, the DNA is TGCGCCAGCAGTGAAGGGGGATCTAATGAAAAACTGTTTTTT.

This clone was observed a single time. V usage is TRBV7-6 and J usage is TRBJ1-4; TRBD1 matches at 10 bases. Germline V gene lookup returns CDR1 SGHVS and CDR2 FNYEAQ. There are 16 residues in the CDR3. The ends lost 4 bases at V and 0 bases at J; junction bases unmatched: 2. As DNA, the CDR3 is TGTGCCAGCAGCTACGGACAGGGGGCAACTAATGAAAAACTGTTTTTT. Protein sequence: CASSYGQGATNEKLFF.

The chain joins TRBV29-1 to TRBJ1-1; D gene ambiguous. Trimming took off 3 bases at V and 3 bases at J, with 5 bases between the two ends. Germline lookup yields CDR1 SQVTM and CDR2 ANQGSEA. The CDR3 sequence is 11 residues long. CDR3 DNA: TGCAGCGTTGATGCGTACACTGAAGCTTTCTTT. Amino acid sequence: CSVDAYTEAFF.

This sequence joins TRBV7-9 and TRBJ2-1; 13 positions agree with TRBD2. CDR1 and CDR2 (germline): SEHNR, FQNEAQ (reference sequence). The length of the CDR3 is 16 residues. V lost 5 bases and J lost 2; bases outside the gene matches: 3. The CDR3 sequence is CASSLTSGRTYNEQFF. DNA of the CDR3: TGTGCCAGCAGCCTGACTAGCGGGAGGACCTACAATGAGCAGTTCTTC.

In nucleotides, the CDR3 is TGTGCCAGCAGCTTTGACGGGACAGGGGTAAATGGCTACACCTTC. Encoded protein: CASSFDGTGVNGYTF. The chain has TRBV5-6 and TRBJ1-2; 10 nucleotides match TRBD1. This CDR3 has 15 residues. Germline V gives CDR1 SGHDT, CDR2 YYEEEE. J was trimmed by 6 bases and V by 2 bases; bases with no gene match: 7.